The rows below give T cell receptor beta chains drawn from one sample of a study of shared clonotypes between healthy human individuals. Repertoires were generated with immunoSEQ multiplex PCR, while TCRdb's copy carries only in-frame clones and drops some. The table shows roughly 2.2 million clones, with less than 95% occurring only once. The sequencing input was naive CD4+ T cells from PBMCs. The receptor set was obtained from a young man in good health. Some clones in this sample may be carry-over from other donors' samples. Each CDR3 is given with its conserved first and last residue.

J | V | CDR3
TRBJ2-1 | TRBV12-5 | CASGLMGVNEQFF
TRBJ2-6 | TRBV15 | CATSRRSSGANVLTF
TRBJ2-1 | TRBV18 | CASSPPAGGNSYNEQFF
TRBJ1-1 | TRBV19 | CASSRQGSGMNTEAFF
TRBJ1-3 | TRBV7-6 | CASGAFSGNTIYF
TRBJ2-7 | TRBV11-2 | CASSHLWEAHFVYEQYF
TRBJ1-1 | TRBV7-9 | CASSPRARGNTEAFF
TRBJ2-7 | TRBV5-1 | CASSFRGPLGGSAYEQYF
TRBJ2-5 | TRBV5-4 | CASSPGGKAGYQETQYF
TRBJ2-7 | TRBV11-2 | CASSLWVGQGASEQYF
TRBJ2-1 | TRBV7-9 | CASSQPSNNEQFF
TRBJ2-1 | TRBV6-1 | CAIGGRAASYNEQFF
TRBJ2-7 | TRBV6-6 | CASSSGGRYEQYF
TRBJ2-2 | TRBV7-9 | CASSLGGAGWPGELFF
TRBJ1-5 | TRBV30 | CAWSVYERNQPQHF
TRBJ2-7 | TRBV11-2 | CASSAVAGENHEQYF
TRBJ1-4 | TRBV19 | CASSMSTGLYEKLFF
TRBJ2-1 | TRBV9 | CASSRSSGYNEQFF
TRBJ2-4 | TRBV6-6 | CASSGTEKKNIQYF
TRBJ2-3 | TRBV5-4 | CASSTPAGGVTDTQYF
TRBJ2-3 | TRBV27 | CASSLSLAQLTDTQYF
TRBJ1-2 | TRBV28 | CASSFGTVYGYTF